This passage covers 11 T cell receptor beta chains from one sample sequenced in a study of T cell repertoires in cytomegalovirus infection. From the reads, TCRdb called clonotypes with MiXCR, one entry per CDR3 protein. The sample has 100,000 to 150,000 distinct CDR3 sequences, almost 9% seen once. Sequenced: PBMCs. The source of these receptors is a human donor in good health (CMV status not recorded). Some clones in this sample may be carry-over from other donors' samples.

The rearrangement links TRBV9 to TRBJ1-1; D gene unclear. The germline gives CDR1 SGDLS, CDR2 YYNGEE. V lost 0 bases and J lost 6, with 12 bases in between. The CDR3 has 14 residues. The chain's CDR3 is CASSVASLGAEAFF. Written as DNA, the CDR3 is TGTGCCAGCAGCGTAGCCTCTCTTGGGGCTGAAGCTTTCTTT. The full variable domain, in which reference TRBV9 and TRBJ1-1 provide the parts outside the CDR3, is DSGVTQTPKHLITATGQRVTLRCSPRSGDLSVYWYQQSLDQGLQFLIQYYNGEERAKGNILERFSAQQFPDLHSELNLSSLELGDSALYFCASSVASLGAEAFFGQGTRLTVV.

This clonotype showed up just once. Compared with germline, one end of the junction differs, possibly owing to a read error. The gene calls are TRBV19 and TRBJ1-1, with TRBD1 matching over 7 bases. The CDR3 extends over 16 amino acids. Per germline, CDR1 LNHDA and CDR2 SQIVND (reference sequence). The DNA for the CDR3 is TGTGCCAATAGTATTCGGGCCCAGGGGGATCGGGCTGAAGCTTTCTTT. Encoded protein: CANSIRAQGDRAEAFF.

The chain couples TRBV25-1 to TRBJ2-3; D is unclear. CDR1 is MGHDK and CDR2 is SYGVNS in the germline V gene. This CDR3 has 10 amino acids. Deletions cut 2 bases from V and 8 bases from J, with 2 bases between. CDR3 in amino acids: CASSETTQYF. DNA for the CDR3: TGTGCCAGCAGTGAAACTACGCAGTATTTT.

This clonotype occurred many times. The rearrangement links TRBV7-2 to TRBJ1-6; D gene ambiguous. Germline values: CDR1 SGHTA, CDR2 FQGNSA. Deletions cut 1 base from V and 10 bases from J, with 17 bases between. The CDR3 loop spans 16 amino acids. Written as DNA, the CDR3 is TGTGCCAGCAGCTTAGATATTAGGGTCGGGCGGTCACCCCTCCACTTT. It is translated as CASSLDIRVGRSPLHF.

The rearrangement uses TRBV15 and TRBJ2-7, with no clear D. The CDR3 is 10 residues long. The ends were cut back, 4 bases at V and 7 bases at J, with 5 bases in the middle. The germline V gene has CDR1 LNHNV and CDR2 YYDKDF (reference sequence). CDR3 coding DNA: TGTGCCACCAGCAATGGGGAGCAGTACTTC. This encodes CATSNGEQYF.

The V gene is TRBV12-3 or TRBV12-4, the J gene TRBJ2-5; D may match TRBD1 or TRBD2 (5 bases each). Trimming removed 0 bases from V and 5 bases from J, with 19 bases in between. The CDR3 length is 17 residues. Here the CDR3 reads CASSLAGYEGWHETQYF. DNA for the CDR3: TGTGCCAGCAGTTTAGCGGGGTATGAGGGGTGGCACGAGACCCAGTACTTC.

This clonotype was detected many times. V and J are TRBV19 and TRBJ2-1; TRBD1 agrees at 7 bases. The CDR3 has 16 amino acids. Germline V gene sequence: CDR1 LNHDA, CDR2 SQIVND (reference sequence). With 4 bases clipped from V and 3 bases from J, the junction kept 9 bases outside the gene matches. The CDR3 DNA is TGTGCCAGTAGTACTTTAACAGGGGCGATCTACAATGAGCAGTTCTTC. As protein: CASSTLTGAIYNEQFF.

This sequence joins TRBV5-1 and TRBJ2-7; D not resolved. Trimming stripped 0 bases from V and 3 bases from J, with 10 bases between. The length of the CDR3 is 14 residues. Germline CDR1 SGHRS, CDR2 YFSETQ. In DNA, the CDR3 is TGCGCCAGCAGCTTGGGGACCGTTGACTACGAGCAGTACTTC. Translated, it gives CASSLGTVDYEQYF.

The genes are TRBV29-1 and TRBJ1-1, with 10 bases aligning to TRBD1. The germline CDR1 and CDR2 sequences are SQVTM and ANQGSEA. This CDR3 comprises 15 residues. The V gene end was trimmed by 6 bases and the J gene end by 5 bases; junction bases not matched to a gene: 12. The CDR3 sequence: CSVGGQGMSRTEAFF. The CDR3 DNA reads TGCAGCGTAGGGGGACAGGGGATGAGTCGTACTGAAGCTTTCTTT.

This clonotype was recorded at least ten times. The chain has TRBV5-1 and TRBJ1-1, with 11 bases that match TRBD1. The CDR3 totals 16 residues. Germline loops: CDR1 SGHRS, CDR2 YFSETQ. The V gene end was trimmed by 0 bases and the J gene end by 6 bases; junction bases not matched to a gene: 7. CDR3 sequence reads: CASSLDRTGGASEAFF. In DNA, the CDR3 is TGCGCCAGCAGCTTGGACCGGACAGGGGGCGCGTCTGAAGCTTTCTTT.

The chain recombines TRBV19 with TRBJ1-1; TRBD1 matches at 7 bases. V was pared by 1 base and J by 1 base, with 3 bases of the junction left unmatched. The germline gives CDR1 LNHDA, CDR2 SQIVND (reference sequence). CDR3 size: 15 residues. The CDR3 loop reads CASSIGGQRNTEAFF. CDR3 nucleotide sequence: TGTGCCAGTAGTATAGGGGGACAGAGGAACACTGAAGCTTTCTTT.